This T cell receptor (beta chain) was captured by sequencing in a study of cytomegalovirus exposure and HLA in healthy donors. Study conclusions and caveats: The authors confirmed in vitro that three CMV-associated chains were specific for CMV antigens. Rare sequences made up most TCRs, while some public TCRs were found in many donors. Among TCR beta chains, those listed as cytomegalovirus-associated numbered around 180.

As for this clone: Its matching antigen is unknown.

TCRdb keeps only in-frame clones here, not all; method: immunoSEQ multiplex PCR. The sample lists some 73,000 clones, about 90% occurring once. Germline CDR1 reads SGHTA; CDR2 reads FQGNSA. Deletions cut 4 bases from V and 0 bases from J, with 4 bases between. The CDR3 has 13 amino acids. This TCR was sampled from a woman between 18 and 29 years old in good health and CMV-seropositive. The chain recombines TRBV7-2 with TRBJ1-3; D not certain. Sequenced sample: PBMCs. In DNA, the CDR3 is TGTGCCAGCAGCTACGGCTCTGGAAACACCATATATTTT. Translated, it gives CASSYGSGNTIYF.